This T cell receptor beta chain emerged from a study of cytomegalovirus exposure and HLA in healthy donors (dated by TCRdb to about 2017). Concerning the study at large: In an earlier analysis of roughly 590 of the donors, around 290 Gb of sequence data and 117 million unique TCR beta sequences from about 190 million T cells were reported. Five DR-DQ haplotypes were treated as single units for association and clustering because of strong linkage in the cohort. To study patterns of TCR occurrence, a later analysis re-analyzed previously published TCR beta repertoires from 550 to 800 donors and added high-resolution HLA genotyping. An early release covering 500 to 750 HLA-typed donors comprised approximately 290 gigabases of sequencing data and tens of millions of unique TCR sequences. Among roughly 400 genotyped donors of the cohort, an average of around 220,000 unique TCR beta nucleotide sequences was sequenced per donor, of which roughly 17% were non-productive. The study combined high-throughput TCR immunosequencing, statistical association of individual TCRs with disease status, and machine learning to predict cytomegalovirus infection status. In addition to the first cohort of 666 subjects, a separate validation cohort of 120 different subjects was used. Typing coverage differed by locus: A, B, C, DRB1 and DQB1 were typed in roughly 620-630 donors, DQA1 in about 560, DPA1 in approximately 600, and DPB1 in roughly 450. In the later analysis, no new phenotypic data were used to find candidate immune exposures; instead, reliance was placed on TCR beta sequences and their occurrence across donors. Both class I and class II loci were covered by HLA typing, at four-digit resolution. Of the 300 to 500 genotyped donors, approximately 81% were placed in the genetic ancestry cluster associated with self-reported Caucasian donors. To decide whether each TCR beta V gene segment behaved as functional or pseudogenic, an earlier analysis of fewer than 750 of the donors relied on high-throughput TCR beta sequencing. Every repertoire in the discovery cohort had been generated on one and the same sequencing platform. The study was designed to test whether signatures of past pathogen exposure could be identified by cataloging public T cell receptors. A later genetic analysis took genome-wide SNP genotypes for about 55% of the 666 donors and used that subset as a discovery cohort. Using immunosequencing, the study profiled T cell repertoires from 500 to 800 subjects and related those repertoires to cytomegalovirus serostatus. Alongside the repertoire data, information on donor age, sex, ethnicity and CMV serostatus was compiled.

The cohort comprised 670 or so healthy bone marrow donors. At the time of sampling, every cohort member was nominally healthy, though immune exposures that went unrecorded were likely present. The donor was CMV seropositive and was included in the group of about 290 seropositive cohort members. A peripheral blood sample was collected from each donor, and TCR beta sequencing was performed on peripheral blood mononuclear cells. The Qiagen DNeasy Blood Extraction Kit was used to extract genomic DNA from the blood cell samples. The library was produced with the immunoSEQ multiplex PCR assay. For the multiplex PCR, a mixture combining 60 forward primers for TCR Vbeta segments and 13 reverse primers for TCR Jbeta segments was used. The CDR3 region of rearranged TCR beta genes was amplified from genomic DNA with a multiplex PCR assay. On the Illumina HiSeq System, the amplified TCR beta libraries were sequenced as 87-base-pair reads. On the authors' methods: Across the roughly 600 repertoires, a later analysis counted tens of millions of unique TCR beta chains, roughly 11 million of which were shared by at least two donors. To remove PCR and sequencing errors, raw reads were error-corrected and collapsed into unique sequences using a nearest-neighbor algorithm that merged closely related sequences. V, D and J gene segments were assigned by aligning CDR3 sequences to IMGT reference sequences. For a sequence to be retained, a match of at least six nucleotides was required to both a V gene segment and a J gene segment. Rearrangements were called productive when the CDR3 lacked stop codons and stayed in frame with V and J; all others were non-productive. CDR3 was defined by IMGT convention, running from the second conserved V-encoded cysteine to the conserved J-encoded phenylalanine. Sequences without an unambiguous match to a single V gene segment were excluded from the earlier analysis of 500 to 700 of the donors. In an earlier analysis of a few hundred of the donors, V segments were called functional above 56.7% productive rearrangements and were called segregating when the between-donor standard deviation exceeded 5%. A statistical classification framework was built to diagnose cytomegalovirus status from the catalog of TCR beta chain sequences. In a later analysis, TCR nucleotide sequences were compared against IMGT/GENE-DB human TR gene sequences so that V and J genes could be assigned. A later analysis assigned CDR3 sequences and most-parsimonious VDJ recombination scenarios with the TCRdist pipeline. In a later analysis, every TCR beta chain was defined by the combination of its CDR3 amino acid sequence and its V-gene family, and reads without a unique V-gene family were dropped. As a way to deal with suspected cross-contamination and a sequencing artifact, a later analysis dropped over 550 nucleotide sequences that were highly shared and had low generation probability. In a later analysis, a clonal expansion index was calculated for each public chain from normalized within-repertoire ranks of inferred template counts. Generation probabilities in a later analysis came from a VDJ recombination model fitted to out-of-frame rearrangements, and those results were checked against IGoR. In a later analysis, TCR-TCR, TCR-HLA and TCR-CMV co-occurrence was scored with hypergeometric tests, and a repertoire-size bias correction was applied to TCR pairs. False discovery rates were estimated in a later analysis by permuting HLA or CMV assignments 20 times. A later analysis grouped co-occurring TCRs with DBSCAN, adding TCRdist sequence similarity when clustering within HLA-allele-positive subsets. Co-occurrence clustering excluded repertoires with fewer than 30,000 or more than 120,000 public chains, plus five with anomalous nucleotide sharing. What TCRdb holds here is the immuneACCESS table cut down to in-frame rearrangements. Part of the clones is not present; checked against another copy, under half of the missing clones reflect an unresolved V gene, and the others are unexplained. V, J and clone size are those of that table, while D and trimming were read from the DNA. The table for this sample shows around 53,000 clones. The ten largest clonotypes hold around 5.6% of the sample.

Taken from cysteine to phenylalanine, the CDR3 has 14 residues. Here the CDR3 DNA is all that survives: 42 bases in frame from base 1. V trim: 5 bases; J trim: 2 bases; unmatched bases: 5. Taken from the germline V gene (reference sequence), the CDR1 and CDR2 loops are MNHNY and SVGAGI. On this clone itself: The antigen it binds to is not known.

The study at large found these results: A further reported finding was that TCR beta sequences accurately predicted the HLA-A and HLA-B alleles for most subjects in the first cohort. A later analysis found that most CMV-associated TCR beta chains appeared HLA-restricted, with HLA associations seemingly driven largely by CMV exposure. The classifier was reported to diagnose cytomegalovirus status with high specificity and sensitivity in both the original and validation cohorts. According to a later analysis, TCR association rates differed among HLA loci, with DRB1 alleles showing the most associated TCRs and HLA-C alleles showing the fewest. Linkage disequilibrium might explain the correlated functional status among segregating V segments, but an unknown experimental factor could not be ruled out. The study gave a list of 150 to 200 TCR beta chains associated with cytomegalovirus. The presence/absence analyses assumed that sequencing depth was roughly uniform across donors, and that assumption may not be true. While some public TCRs were present in many individuals, most TCR sequences turned up only very rarely across donors. When HLA alleles, especially DR and DQ, strongly co-occurred, attributing TCR associations to individual alleles was difficult. A later analysis reported that several top co-occurrence clusters appeared linked to parvovirus B19, influenza, CMV and Epstein-Barr virus. Because HLA typing was unavailable for some donors at each locus, only the typed subset was used in association tests. In a later analysis, HLA-associated TCR beta chains showed more clonal expansion and lower generation probabilities than non-associated chains that were equally common. The authors suggested that the approach could potentially be extended to other disease states and immunological phenotypes. In a later genetic analysis, a missense DCLRE1C variant was associated with V-gene and J-gene trimming of TCR beta chains, and the association was replicated in an independent cohort. Some IMGT-functional V segments, including TRBV6-2 and TRBV6-3, could not be distinguished by the 87-base-pair reads and were therefore excluded. Three of the identified cytomegalovirus-associated TCR beta chains were confirmed in vitro to be specific for cytomegalovirus antigens. The only immune exposure information available for the cohort was CMV serostatus. Because counts were too low, fewer than 20 rarely observed V segments, including chromosome 9 orphons, were excluded from the earlier analysis of some 540 of the donors. An earlier analysis of around 600 of the donors showed that most TCR beta V segments appeared in productive rearrangements either about 87% or about 30% of the time, which broadly matched IMGT annotations. Specific HLA alleles were associated with about 17,000 TCR beta sequences at a false discovery rate of 0.05 in a later analysis. A cluster of highly shared sequence variants was judged likely to represent a technical artifact of the sequencing pipeline. The cohort was sequenced for TCR beta chains only, and without alpha or paired-chain data the features that could be detected were limited. A later genetic analysis reported fewer N-insertions in productive TCRs among donors in an Asian-associated ancestry cluster than the roughly 620-donor mean.

Material for sequencing was PBMCs. This clonotype was sampled from a male donor in good health and CMV-seropositive. The sequence links TRBV6-6 to TRBJ2-7; TRBD1 agrees with 8 junctional bases. The base sequence is TGTGCCAGCAGTCCTCGGACAGGGCCCTACGAGCAGTACTTC. It encodes CASSPRTGPYEQYF.